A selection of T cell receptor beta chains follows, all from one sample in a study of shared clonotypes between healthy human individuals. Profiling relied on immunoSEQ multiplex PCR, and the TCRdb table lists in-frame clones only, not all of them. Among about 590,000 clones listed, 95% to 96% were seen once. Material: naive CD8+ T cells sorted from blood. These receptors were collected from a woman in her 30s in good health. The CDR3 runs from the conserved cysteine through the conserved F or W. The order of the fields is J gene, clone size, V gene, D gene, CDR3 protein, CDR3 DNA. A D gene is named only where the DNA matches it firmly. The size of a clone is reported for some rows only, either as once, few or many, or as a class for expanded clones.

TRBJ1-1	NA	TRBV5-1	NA	CASSFDKLNTEAFF	TGCGCCAGCAGCTTTGACAAACTGAACACTGAAGCTTTCTTT
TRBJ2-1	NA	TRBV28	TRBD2	CASRVAGAYNEQFF	TGTGCCAGCCGTGTAGCGGGAGCCTACAATGAGCAGTTCTTC
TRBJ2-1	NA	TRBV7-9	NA	CASSPPPDEQFF	TGTGCCAGCAGCCCACCCCCGGATGAGCAGTTCTTC
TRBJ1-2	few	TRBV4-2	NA	CASSQEEGAWYGYTF	TGTGCCAGCAGCCAAGAGGAAGGGGCCTGGTATGGCTACACCTTC
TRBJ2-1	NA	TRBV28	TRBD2	CASSTAREGFSEQFF	TGTGCCAGTTCCACCGCGCGGGAGGGCTTCAGTGAGCAGTTCTTC
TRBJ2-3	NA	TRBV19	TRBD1	CASSSGQGEDTQYF	TGTGCCAGTAGTAGCGGACAGGGTGAAGATACGCAGTATTTT
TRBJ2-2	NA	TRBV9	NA	CASSKLEVNTGELFF	TGTGCCAGCAGCAAACTAGAAGTGAACACCGGGGAGCTGTTTTTT
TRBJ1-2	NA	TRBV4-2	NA	CASSQEEGVGGYTF	TGTGCCAGCAGCCAAGAAGAGGGAGTAGGCGGCTACACCTTC
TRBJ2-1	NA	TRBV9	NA	CASSVGGDEQFF	TGTGCCAGCAGCGTCGGGGGCGATGAGCAGTTCTTC
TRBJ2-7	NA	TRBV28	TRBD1	CASSFLHAGTGGAEQYF	TGTGCCAGCAGTTTCCTCCACGCCGGGACAGGGGGCGCCGAGCAGTACTTC
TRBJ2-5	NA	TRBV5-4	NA	CASSFWGDQETQYF	TGTGCCAGCAGCTTCTGGGGAGATCAAGAGACCCAGTACTTC
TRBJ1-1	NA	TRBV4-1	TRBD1	CATRQGENTEAFF	TGCGCCACCAGACAGGGAGAGAACACTGAAGCTTTCTTT
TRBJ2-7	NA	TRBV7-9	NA	CASSPGGVRAETYEQYF	TGTGCCAGCAGCCCCGGCGGGGTGAGGGCCGAAACCTACGAGCAGTACTTC
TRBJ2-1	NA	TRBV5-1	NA	CASSSPPGLASSSYNEQFF	TGCGCCAGCAGCTCCCCCCCGGGTCTAGCGTCCAGCTCCTACAATGAGCAGTTCTTC
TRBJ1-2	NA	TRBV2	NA	CASRDSINYGYTF	TGTGCCAGCAGGGACAGTATCAACTATGGCTACACCTTC
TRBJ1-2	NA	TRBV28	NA	CASSRQTSYYGYTF	TGTGCCAGCAGCAGACAGACCTCTTACTATGGCTACACCTTC
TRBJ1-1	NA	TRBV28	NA	CASSLRVGMNTEAFF	TGTGCCAGCAGTTTAAGAGTGGGGATGAACACTGAAGCTTTCTTT
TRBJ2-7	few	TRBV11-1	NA	CASSLVGEQYF	TGTGCCAGCAGCTTAGTTGGCGAGCAGTACTTC
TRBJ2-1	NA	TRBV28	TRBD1	CASSPDSLGQFGEQFF	TGTGCCAGCAGCCCCGACAGTTTGGGACAGTTCGGAGAGCAGTTCTTC
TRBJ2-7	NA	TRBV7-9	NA	CASSLARGFREQYF	TGTGCCAGCAGCTTAGCCAGGGGATTCAGGGAGCAGTACTTC
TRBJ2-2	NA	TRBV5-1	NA	CASSLYSGELFF	TGCGCCAGCAGCTTGTATTCCGGGGAGCTGTTTTTT
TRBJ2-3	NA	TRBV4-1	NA	CASSPPAGDTQYF	TGCGCCAGCAGCCCCCCGGCTGGGGATACGCAGTATTTT
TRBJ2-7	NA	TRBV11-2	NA	CASSLGAIYEQYF	TGTGCCAGCAGCTTAGGAGCTATCTACGAGCAGTACTTC
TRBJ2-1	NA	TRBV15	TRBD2	CATSRDLAGEEFNEQFF	TGTGCCACCAGCAGAGATCTAGCGGGAGAAGAGTTTAATGAGCAGTTCTTC
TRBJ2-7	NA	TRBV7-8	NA	CASSSVTSSYEQYF	TGTGCCAGCAGCTCAGTCACAAGCTCCTACGAGCAGTACTTC
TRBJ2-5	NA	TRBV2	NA	CASRKDRLQETQYF	TGTGCCAGCAGGAAGGACAGACTCCAAGAGACCCAGTACTTC
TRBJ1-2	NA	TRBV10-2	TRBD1	CATQPRTGWNGYTF	TGCGCCACGCAACCCCGGACAGGGTGGAATGGCTACACCTTC
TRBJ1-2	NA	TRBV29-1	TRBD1	CSAMGQNPGYTF	TGCAGCGCCATGGGACAGAACCCAGGCTACACCTTC
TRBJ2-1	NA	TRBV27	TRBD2	CASSLWTSDYNEQFF	TGTGCCAGCAGTTTATGGACTAGCGACTACAATGAGCAGTTCTTC
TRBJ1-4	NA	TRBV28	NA	CASSLVLETNEKLFF	TGTGCCAGCAGTTTAGTCTTAGAAACTAATGAAAAACTGTTTTTT
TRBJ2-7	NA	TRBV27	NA	CASSLSGDSYEQYF	TGTGCCAGCAGTTTATCCGGGGACTCCTACGAGCAGTACTTC
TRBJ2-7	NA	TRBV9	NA	CASSVSGTDYEQYF	TGTGCCAGCAGCGTCTCCGGGACCGACTACGAGCAGTACTTC
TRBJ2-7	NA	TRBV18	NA	CASSPSHSYEQYF	TGTGCCAGCTCACCATCACACTCCTACGAGCAGTACTTC
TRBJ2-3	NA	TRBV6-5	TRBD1	CASSYRPQGADTQYF	TGTGCCAGCAGTTACCGACCACAGGGGGCAGATACGCAGTATTTT
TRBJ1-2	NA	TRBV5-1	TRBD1	CASSPGTANVFGYTF	TGCGCCAGCAGCCCGGGGACAGCAAACGTTTTTGGCTACACCTTC
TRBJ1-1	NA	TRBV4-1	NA	CASSQEVVLGSAEAFF	TGCGCCAGCAGCCAAGAAGTTGTTTTGGGGTCCGCTGAAGCTTTCTTT
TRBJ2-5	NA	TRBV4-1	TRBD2	CASSQVIAGAETQYF	TGCGCCAGCAGCCAAGTGATAGCGGGAGCGGAGACCCAGTACTTC
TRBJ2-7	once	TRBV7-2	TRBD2	CASLVYAGGELHPYEQYF	TGTGCCAGCTTAGTGTACGCGGGAGGCGAGCTCCACCCCTACGAGCAGTACTTC
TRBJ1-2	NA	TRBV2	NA	CASSQGLGYNLYGYTF	TGTGCCAGCTCCCAAGGACTTGGCTATAACCTCTATGGCTACACCTTC
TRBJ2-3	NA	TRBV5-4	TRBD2	CAPGGPSGGTDTQYF	TGTGCCCCCGGAGGTCCTAGCGGGGGCACAGATACGCAGTATTTT
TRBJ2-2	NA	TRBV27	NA	CASSFGGGTTGTGELFF	TGTGCCAGCAGTTTTGGGGGGGGCACAACGGGCACCGGGGAGCTGTTTTTT
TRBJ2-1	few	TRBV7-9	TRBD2	CASSFSGGTSYNEQFF	TGTGCCAGCAGCTTCAGCGGGGGTACCTCCTACAATGAGCAGTTCTTC
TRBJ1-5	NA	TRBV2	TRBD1	CASSGTGRHQPQHF	TGTGCCAGCAGCGGGACAGGGCGACATCAGCCCCAGCATTTT
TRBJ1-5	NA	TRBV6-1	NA	CASSADGSNQPQHF	TGTGCCAGCAGTGCGGACGGTAGCAATCAGCCCCAGCATTTT
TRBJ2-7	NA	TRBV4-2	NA	CASSWDFSSYEQYF	TGTGCCAGCAGCTGGGACTTCAGCTCCTACGAGCAGTACTTC
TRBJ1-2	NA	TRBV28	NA	CASNHLGQTLPYGYTF	TGTGCCAGCAACCACTTGGGCCAAACCCTCCCCTATGGCTACACCTTC
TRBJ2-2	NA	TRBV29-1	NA	CSVEGQGTGELFF	TGCAGCGTTGAAGGTCAGGGTACGGGGGAGCTGTTTTTT
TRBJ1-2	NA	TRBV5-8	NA	CASLSLRVGRYGYTF	TGTGCCAGCCTTTCCCTCAGAGTAGGAAGGTATGGCTACACCTTC
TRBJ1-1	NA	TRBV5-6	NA	CASSLAPGGAFF	TGTGCCAGCAGCTTGGCCCCCGGCGGAGCTTTCTTT
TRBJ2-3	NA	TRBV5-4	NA	CASSTTSGTSTDTQYF	TGTGCCAGCAGCACGACCTCCGGGACTAGCACAGATACGCAGTATTTT
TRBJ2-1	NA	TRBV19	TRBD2	CASSTSRLAGDLALDEQFF	TGTGCCAGTAGTACCTCCAGGCTAGCGGGAGACCTCGCCTTAGATGAGCAGTTCTTC
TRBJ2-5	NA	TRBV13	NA	CASSSGGAQYF	TGTGCCAGCAGCTCAGGGGGGGCCCAGTACTTC
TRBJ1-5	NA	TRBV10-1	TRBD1	CASSESYRGLNQPQHF	TGCGCCAGCAGTGAGTCATACAGGGGGCTCAATCAGCCCCAGCATTTT
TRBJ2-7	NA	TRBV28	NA	CASSFPSAYYEQYF	TGTGCCAGCAGTTTCCCTAGCGCCTACTACGAGCAGTACTTC
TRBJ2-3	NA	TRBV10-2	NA	CASSENRYTDTQYF	TGCGCCAGCAGTGAAAATAGATACACAGATACGCAGTATTTT
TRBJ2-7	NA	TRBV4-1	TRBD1	CASSHGQGPSEQYF	TGCGCCAGCAGCCACGGACAGGGGCCCTCGGAGCAGTACTTC
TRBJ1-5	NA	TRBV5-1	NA	CASSFWWGGCNQPQHF	TGCGCCAGCAGCTTTTGGTGGGGAGGGTGCAATCAGCCCCAGCATTTT
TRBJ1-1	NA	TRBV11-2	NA	CASSLGGDTEAFF	TGTGCCAGCAGCTTAGGGGGAGATACTGAAGCTTTCTTT